This T cell receptor beta chain was recovered during a study of radiotherapy plus CTLA-4 blockade in lung cancer. Germline loops: CDR1 SEHNR, CDR2 FQNEAQ (reference sequence). The V segment lost 1 base and the J segment 3 bases; nucleotides outside the gene matches: 7. CDR3 length equals 16 residues. The data were produced by immunoSEQ multiplex PCR, yet TCRdb's version contains in-frame clones alone and is incomplete. The sample shows tens of thousands of clones, less than 80% of them seen only once. The clonotype originates from a human donor with non-small cell lung cancer who had a complete response to radiotherapy plus ipilimumab. This sample comprised peripheral blood, obtained from a patient treated with radiotherapy plus ipilimumab. The chain couples TRBV7-9 to TRBJ2-3; 7 bases fit TRBD2. CDR3 in DNA: TGTGCCAGCAGCTTAGAGGCGGGAGCAAGAACAGATACGCAGTATTTT. Amino acids: CASSLEAGARTDTQYF.